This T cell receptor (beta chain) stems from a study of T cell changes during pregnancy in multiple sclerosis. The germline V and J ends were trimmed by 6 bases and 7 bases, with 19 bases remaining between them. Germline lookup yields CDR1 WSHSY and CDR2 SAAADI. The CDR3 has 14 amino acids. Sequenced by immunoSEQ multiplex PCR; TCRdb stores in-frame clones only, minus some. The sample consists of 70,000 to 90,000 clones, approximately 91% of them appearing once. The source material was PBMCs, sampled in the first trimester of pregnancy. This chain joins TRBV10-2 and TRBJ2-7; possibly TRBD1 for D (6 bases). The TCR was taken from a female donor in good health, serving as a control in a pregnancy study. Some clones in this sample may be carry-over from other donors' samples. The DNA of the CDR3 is TGCGCCAGCAGCGGTCAGGGGACCCTTTGGGAGCAGTACTTC. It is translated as CASSGQGTLWEQYF.